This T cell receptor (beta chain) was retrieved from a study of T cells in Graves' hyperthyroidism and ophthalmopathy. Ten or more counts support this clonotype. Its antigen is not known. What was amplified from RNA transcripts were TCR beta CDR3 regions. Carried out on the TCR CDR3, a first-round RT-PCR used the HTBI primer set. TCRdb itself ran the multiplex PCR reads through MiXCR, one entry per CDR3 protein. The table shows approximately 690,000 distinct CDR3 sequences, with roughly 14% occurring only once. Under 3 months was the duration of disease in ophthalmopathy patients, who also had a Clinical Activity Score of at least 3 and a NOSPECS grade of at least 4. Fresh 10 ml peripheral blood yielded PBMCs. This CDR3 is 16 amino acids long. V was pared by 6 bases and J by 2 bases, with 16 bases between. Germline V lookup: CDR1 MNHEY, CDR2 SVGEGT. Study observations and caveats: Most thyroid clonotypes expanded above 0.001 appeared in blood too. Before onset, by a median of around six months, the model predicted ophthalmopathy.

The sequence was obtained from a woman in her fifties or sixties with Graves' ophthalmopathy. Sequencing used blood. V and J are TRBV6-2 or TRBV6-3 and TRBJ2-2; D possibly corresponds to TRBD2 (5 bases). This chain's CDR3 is CASSRQIRTNTGELFF. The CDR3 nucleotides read TGTGCCAGCAGCCGTCAGATCCGGACTAACACCGGGGAGCTGTTTTTT.